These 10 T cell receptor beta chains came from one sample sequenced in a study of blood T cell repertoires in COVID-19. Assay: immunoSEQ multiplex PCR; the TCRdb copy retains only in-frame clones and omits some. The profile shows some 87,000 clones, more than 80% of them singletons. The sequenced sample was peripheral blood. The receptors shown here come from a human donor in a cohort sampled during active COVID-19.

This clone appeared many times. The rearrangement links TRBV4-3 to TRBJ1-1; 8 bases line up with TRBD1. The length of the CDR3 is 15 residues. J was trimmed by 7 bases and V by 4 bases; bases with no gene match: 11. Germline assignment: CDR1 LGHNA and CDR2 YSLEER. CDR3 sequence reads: CASSPSPDRVGEAFF. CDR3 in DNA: TGCGCCAGCAGCCCCAGCCCGGACAGGGTCGGTGAAGCTTTCTTT.

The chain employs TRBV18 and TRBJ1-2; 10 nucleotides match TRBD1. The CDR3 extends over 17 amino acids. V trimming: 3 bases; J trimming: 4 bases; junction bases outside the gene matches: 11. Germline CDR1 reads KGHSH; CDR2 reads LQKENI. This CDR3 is CASSPGGQGRKLYGYTF. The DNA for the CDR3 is TGTGCCAGCTCACCGGGGGGACAGGGGCGAAAACTCTATGGCTACACCTTC.

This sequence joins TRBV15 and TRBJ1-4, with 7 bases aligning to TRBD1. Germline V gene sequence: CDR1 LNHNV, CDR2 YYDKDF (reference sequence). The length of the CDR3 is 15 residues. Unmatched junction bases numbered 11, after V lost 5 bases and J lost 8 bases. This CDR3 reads CATSSQKGAGEKLFF. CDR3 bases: TGTGCCACCAGCTCGCAGAAGGGGGCCGGGGAAAAACTGTTTTTT.

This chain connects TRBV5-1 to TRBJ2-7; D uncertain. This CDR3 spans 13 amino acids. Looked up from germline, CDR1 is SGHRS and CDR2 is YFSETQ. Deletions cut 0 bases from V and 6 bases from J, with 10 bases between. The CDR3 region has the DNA TGCGCCAGCAGCTTGGAGGCTAGGTTCGAGCAGTACTTC. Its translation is CASSLEARFEQYF.

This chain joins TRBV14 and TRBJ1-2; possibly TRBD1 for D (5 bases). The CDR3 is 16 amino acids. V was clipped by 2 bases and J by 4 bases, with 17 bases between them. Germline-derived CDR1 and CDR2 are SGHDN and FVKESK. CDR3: CASSQRPMTEPYGYTF. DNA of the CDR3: TGTGCCAGCAGCCAAAGACCCATGACAGAACCCTATGGCTACACCTTC.

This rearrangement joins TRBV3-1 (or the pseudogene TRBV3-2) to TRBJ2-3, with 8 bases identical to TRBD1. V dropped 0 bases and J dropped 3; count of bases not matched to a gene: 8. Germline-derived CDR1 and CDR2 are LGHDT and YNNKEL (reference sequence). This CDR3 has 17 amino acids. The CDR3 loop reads CASSQEWTGKGTDTQYF. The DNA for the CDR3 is TGTGCCAGCAGCCAAGAGTGGACAGGGAAGGGTACAGATACGCAGTATTTT.

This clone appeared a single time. The CDR3 region is CASSEPGLAVLTGELFF. The CDR3 nucleotides read TGTGCCAGCAGTGAGCCGGGACTAGCGGTCCTCACCGGGGAGCTGTTTTTT. The chain recombines TRBV6-1 with TRBJ2-2; TRBD2 matches 11 bases. This CDR3 contains 17 residues. CDR1 is MNHNS, CDR2 SASEGT, per germline. Trimming removed 3 bases from V and 4 bases from J; junction bases left unmatched: 7.

In DNA form, the CDR3 reads TGTGCCAGCAGTGAAGCGTGGGGGACTAGCGGGAGGGCCCTTCTCAATGAGCAGTTCTTC. Its protein is CASSEAWGTSGRALLNEQFF. The V and J genes are TRBV6-1 and TRBJ2-1, with 16 bases matching TRBD2. The V and J ends lost 0 bases and 6 bases, in that order; junction bases with no gene match: 11. In germline, CDR1 is MNHNS, CDR2 SASEGT. The CDR3 extends over 20 amino acids.

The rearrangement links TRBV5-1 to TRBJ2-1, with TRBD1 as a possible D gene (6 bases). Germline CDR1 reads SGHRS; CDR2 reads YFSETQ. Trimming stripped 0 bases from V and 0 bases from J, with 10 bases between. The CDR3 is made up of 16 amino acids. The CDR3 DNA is TGCGCCAGCAGCTTGGGGGGGCTGAGCTCCTACAATGAGCAGTTCTTC. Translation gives CASSLGGLSSYNEQFF.

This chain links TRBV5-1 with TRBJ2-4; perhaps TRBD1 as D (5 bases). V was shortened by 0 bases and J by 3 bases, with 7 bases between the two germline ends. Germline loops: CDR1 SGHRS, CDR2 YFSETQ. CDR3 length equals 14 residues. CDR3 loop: CASSLGQSKNIQYF. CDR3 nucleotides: TGCGCCAGCAGCTTGGGACAGAGCAAAAACATTCAGTACTTC.